This entry concerns a single TCR beta chain. These data come from a study of blood T cell repertoires in COVID-19. Study-level information: The United States, Italy and Spain were the sources of the acute and convalescent COVID-19 samples.

The CDR3 sequence is 16 residues long. Trimming pared 5 bases from V and 4 bases from J, leaving 20 bases between. Germline CDR1 and CDR2: SGHAT and FQNNGV. Authors' analysis steps: Amplification of reference gene primers was used by the study to estimate nucleated cell counts. The table came from immunoSEQ multiplex PCR; TCRdb's copy has only in-frame clones and leaves some out. V and J calls and clone size come straight from that table; D and trimming were deduced from the DNA. The table records over 85,000 clones, around 90% of them present only once. The chain employs TRBV11-2 and TRBJ2-5; D perhaps matches TRBD1 (6 bases). Material: peripheral blood. This receptor was identified in a woman over 75 with active COVID-19. The CDR3 nucleotides read TGTGCCAGCAGCCTCTCCTCCGGGCAGGGGACAGAGACCCAGTACTTC. The encoded protein is CASSLSSGQGTETQYF.